One and the same sample provided the 19 T cell receptor beta chains below, sequenced in a study of T cells expressing NK-cell markers. TCRdb re-called the 5' RACE reads, yielding one record per CDR3 amino acid sequence without DNA. The specimen's table records about half a million distinct CDR3 sequences. Sequenced sample: blood T cells: a sorted CD56 or NKG2C T cell subset, CD4+ or CD8+ T cells, or bulk PBMC T cells (not recorded which). Receptors originate from a woman aged 50 to 60 in good health.

The J gene is TRBJ1-1, the V gene TRBV6-2 or TRBV6-3; TCRdb's D gene call, TRBD1, goes unchecked for lack of DNA. In germline, CDR1 is MNHEY, CDR2 SVGEGT. CDR3 length: 15 residues. The CDR3 sequence is CASTPLGQGVTEAFF.

Here the CDR3 reads CASSSGGRALAGDTQYF. The gene calls are TRBV11-3 and TRBJ2-3; TCRdb picks TRBD2, but there is no DNA to check that call. The CDR3 length is 17 residues. Germline-derived CDR1 and CDR2 are SGHNT and YENEEA.

J is TRBJ2-2 and V is TRBV12-3 or TRBV12-4. This CDR3 is built from 15 residues. The CDR3 here is CASSLARGKTGELFF.

This chain joins TRBV20-1 and TRBJ1-2; TCRdb returns TRBD1, unconfirmable since there is no DNA. The CDR3 length is 12 residues. Germline V CDR1 and CDR2: DFQATT, SNEGSKA (reference sequence). CDR3 residues: CSARSPDTVHTF.

V and J are TRBV7-2 and TRBJ1-5. CDR1 and CDR2 (germline): SGHTA, FQGNSA. The CDR3 consists of 16 residues. The CDR3 loop reads CASSAGGARSNQPQHF. Combining the CDR3 with reference TRBV7-2 and TRBJ1-5 gives the whole variable domain GAGVSQSPSNKVTEKGKDVELRCDPISGHTALYWYRQSLGQGLEFLIYFQGNSAPDKSGLPSDRFSAERTGGSVSTLTIQRTQQEDSAVYLCASSAGGARSNQPQHFGDGTRLSIL.

The J gene is TRBJ1-6, the V gene TRBV11-2. Looked up from germline, CDR1 is SGHAT and CDR2 is FQNNGV. The CDR3 loop spans 13 amino acids. The CDR3 spells CASSLRRNSPLHF.

V and J are TRBV28 and TRBJ1-4; lacking DNA, the TRBD1 call made by TCRdb goes unchecked. CDR3 length: 19 residues. Germline V gene lookup returns CDR1 MDHEN and CDR2 SYDVKM. The CDR3 loop is CASSSWDRGPDATNEKLFF.

The gene calls are TRBV5-1 and TRBJ2-5. Germline CDR1 reads SGHRS; CDR2 reads YFSETQ. The CDR3 is 13 amino acids. CDR3 amino acids: CASSFSRDTAQYF.

The chain recombines TRBV5-1 with TRBJ2-6; TCRdb lists TRBD1, though no DNA is available to test this call. The CDR3 totals 12 residues. From germline, CDR1 is SGHRS and CDR2 YFSETQ. The CDR3 here is CASGDTGNVLTF. The variable domain in full, completed from reference TRBV5-1 and TRBJ2-6, reads KAGVTQTPRYLIKTRGQQVTLSCSPISGHRSVSWYQQTPGQGLQFLFEYFSETQRNKGNFPGRFSGRQFSNSRSEMNVSTLELGDSALYLCASGDTGNVLTFGAGSRLTVL.

Here the CDR3 reads CASSVRGGDGNQPQHF. The chain has TRBV18 and TRBJ1-5. The germline gives CDR1 KGHSH, CDR2 LQKENI. CDR3 size: 16 residues.

The chain is built from TRBV30 and TRBJ2-7; TCRdb designates TRBD1, a call that cannot be tested without DNA. Per germline, CDR1 GTSNPN and CDR2 SVGIG (reference sequence). The CDR3 covers 14 residues. The CDR3 is CAWSLKGGIYEQYF.

The chain's CDR3 is CASSFLIGLAPTGELFF. The rearrangement joins TRBV7-8 to TRBJ2-2; the D call of TRBD2 rests on TCRdb alone, since no DNA is present to check it. The CDR3 is made up of 17 amino acids. Germline V gene lookup returns CDR1 SGHVS and CDR2 FQNEAQ.

The chain employs TRBV18 and TRBJ2-7; TCRdb calls TRBD2, which cannot be checked without DNA. Per the germline V gene, CDR1 is KGHSH and CDR2 is LQKENI. The CDR3 length is 19 residues. The CDR3 loop reads CASSLAGLAGGGWSYEQYF.

V and J are TRBV4-1 and TRBJ2-2; TCRdb returns TRBD2, unconfirmable since there is no DNA. Germline loops: CDR1 MGHRA, CDR2 YSYEKL. The CDR3 sequence is 19 residues long. The CDR3 reads CASSQEIASGRARTGELFF.

The chain is built from TRBV20-1 and TRBJ2-1; TCRdb names TRBD2, which stays unverified in the absence of DNA. The CDR3 consists of 14 residues. Germline V lookup: CDR1 DFQATT, CDR2 SNEGSKA (reference sequence). The CDR3 sequence is CSARVSGGVGEQFF.

CDR3 sequence: CSGSRGNYEQYF. This sequence joins TRBV29-1 and TRBJ2-7; there is no DNA to check the TCRdb D call of TRBD1. The CDR3 sequence is 12 residues long. Germline values: CDR1 SQVTM, CDR2 ANQGSEA.

This sequence joins TRBV20-1 and TRBJ1-5; TCRdb gives TRBD1 as the D gene, but with no DNA this cannot be confirmed. This CDR3 comprises 15 residues. Germline V gene sequence: CDR1 DFQATT, CDR2 SNEGSKA (reference sequence). CDR3 region: CSARDWGTGGQPQHF.

The V call is TRBV29-1, the J call TRBJ2-5; absent DNA, TCRdb's TRBD1 call cannot be checked. The CDR3 sequence is 13 residues long. Germline values: CDR1 SQVTM, CDR2 ANQGSEA. The CDR3 protein is CSVVTGRLETQYF.

This chain joins TRBV5-1 and TRBJ2-3; TCRdb reports TRBD1, a call that lacks DNA to check it against. Germline V CDR1 and CDR2: SGHRS, YFSETQ. The CDR3 has 14 residues. Here the CDR3 reads CASSLGQRGDTQYF.